Listed below are T cell receptor beta chains from one sample, sequenced in a study of technical replicates of blood from several donors. Here immunoSEQ multiplex PCR was the method, and the copy in TCRdb shows in-frame clones only, minus some. The table shows approximately 76,000 clones, with 75% to 95% occurring only once. Sequenced input: T cells isolated from PBMCs. The origin of the receptors is a human donor in good health. Both conserved end residues are part of each CDR3. A D gene is named only where the DNA matches it firmly. For some rows the clone size is stated as once, few or many, or as a class when expanded; others skip it.

clone size,D gene,V gene,J gene,CDR3 DNA,CDR3 protein
.,.,TRBV14,TRBJ2-1,TGTGCCAGCAGCCAAGACAGGTACAATGAGCAGTTCTTC,CASSQDRYNEQFF
.,.,TRBV28,TRBJ2-2,TGTGCCAGCAGTTCCACACAGGGAAGTGCCGGGGAGCTGTTTTTT,CASSSTQGSAGELFF
.,TRBD2,TRBV5-1,TRBJ2-7,TGCGCCAGCAGCGGTAGCGGGAACCGCGGACTCGAGCAGTACTTC,CASSGSGNRGLEQYF
.,.,TRBV7-3,TRBJ2-1,TGTGCCAGCAGCCTCCAGGGGGGCTCCTACAATGAGCAGTTCTTC,CASSLQGGSYNEQFF
.,TRBD1,TRBV6-5,TRBJ1-2,TGTGCCAGCAGTTACTTCTCAGGGGGCGTTAACTATGGCTACACCTTC,CASSYFSGGVNYGYTF
.,TRBD1,TRBV18,TRBJ1-4,TGTGCCAGCTCGTACGGACAGGGCGACGAAAAACTGTTTTTT,CASSYGQGDEKLFF
.,TRBD2,TRBV19,TRBJ2-7,TGTGCATCGGGACTAGCGGGTGGTACCTACGAGCAGTACTTC,CASGLAGGTYEQYF
once,TRBD1,TRBV4-1,TRBJ1-1,TGCGCCAGCAGCCACCAAGGGGGCAGCACTGAAGCTTTCTTT,CASSHQGGSTEAFF
few,.,TRBV18,TRBJ1-1,TGTGCCAGCTCACCAGCGGGGAACACTGAAGCTTTCTTT,CASSPAGNTEAFF
.,.,TRBV6-5,TRBJ1-5,TGTGCCAGCAGAGAGTATAGCAATCAGCCCCAGCATTTT,CASREYSNQPQHF
.,.,TRBV6-1,TRBJ2-5,TGTGCCAGCAGTGAATTACTCGGAGCAGCAGAAGAGACCCAGTACTTC,CASSELLGAAEETQYF
.,.,TRBV14,TRBJ1-4,TGTGCCAGCAGCCAAGAAGGGAGGACCTATGAAAAACTGTTTTTT,CASSQEGRTYEKLFF
.,TRBD1,TRBV6-5,TRBJ1-2,TGTGCCAGCAGTTTGACAGGGGGCGCTGGCTACACCTTC,CASSLTGGAGYTF